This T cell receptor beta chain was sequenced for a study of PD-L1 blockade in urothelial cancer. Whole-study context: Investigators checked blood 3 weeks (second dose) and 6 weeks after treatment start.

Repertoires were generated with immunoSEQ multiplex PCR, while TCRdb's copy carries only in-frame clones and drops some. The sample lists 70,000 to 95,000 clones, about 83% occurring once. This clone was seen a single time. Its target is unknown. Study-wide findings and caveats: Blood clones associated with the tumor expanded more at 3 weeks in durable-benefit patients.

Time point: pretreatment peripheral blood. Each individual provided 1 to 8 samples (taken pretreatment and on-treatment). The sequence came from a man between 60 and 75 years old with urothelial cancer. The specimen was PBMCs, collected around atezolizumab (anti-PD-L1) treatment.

CDR3 sequence reads: CSHLGDRGNTIYF. The CDR3 DNA reads as TGCAGCCACCTCGGAGACAGGGGAAACACCATATATTTT. The chain is built from TRBV29-1 and TRBJ1-3, with D tentatively TRBD1 (6 bases). Trimming stripped 8 bases from V and 4 bases from J, with 15 bases between. CDR1 is SQVTM, CDR2 ANQGSEA, per germline. The CDR3 extends over 13 amino acids.